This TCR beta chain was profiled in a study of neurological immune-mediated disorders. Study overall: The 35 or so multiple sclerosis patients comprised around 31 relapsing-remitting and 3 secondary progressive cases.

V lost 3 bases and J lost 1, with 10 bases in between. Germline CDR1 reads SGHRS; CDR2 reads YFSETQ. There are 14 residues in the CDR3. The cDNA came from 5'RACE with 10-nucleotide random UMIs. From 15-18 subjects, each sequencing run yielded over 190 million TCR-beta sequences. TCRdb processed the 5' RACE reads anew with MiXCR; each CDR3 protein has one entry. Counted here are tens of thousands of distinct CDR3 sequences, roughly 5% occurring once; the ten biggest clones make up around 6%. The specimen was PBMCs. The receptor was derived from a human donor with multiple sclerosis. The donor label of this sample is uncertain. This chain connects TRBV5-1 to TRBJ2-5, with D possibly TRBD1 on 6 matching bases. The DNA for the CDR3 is TGCGCCAGCAGCTCACAGGGAATCCAAGAGACCCAGTACTTC. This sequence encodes CASSSQGIQETQYF.